Listed below are T cell receptor beta chains from one sample, sequenced in a study of lung T cells in sarcoidosis with Löfgren's syndrome. TCRdb fed the reads into MiXCR, producing one record per CDR3 protein. The sample lists about 19,000 distinct CDR3 sequences; around 20% were seen once. The sequencing sample was made of CD4+ T cells from bronchoalveolar lavage. Receptors were obtained from a human donor with sarcoidosis (Löfgren's syndrome or another form), or a control subject (not recorded which). Each CDR3 is given without its conserved first and last residue.

len: 14; v_gene: TRBV7-8; j_gene: TRBJ1-5; CDR3aa: ASSLAGEDSNQPQH
len: 14; v_gene: TRBV7-2; j_gene: TRBJ2-3; CDR3aa: ASSPSRLGSTDTQY
len: 14; v_gene: TRBV7-2; j_gene: TRBJ2-3; CDR3aa: ASSLVGTGSTDTQY
len: 11; v_gene: TRBV19; j_gene: TRBJ2-1; CDR3aa: ASNQGLENEQF
len: 8; v_gene: TRBV2; j_gene: TRBJ1-3; CDR3aa: ASRGTGTL
len: 11; v_gene: TRBV28; j_gene: TRBJ2-7; CDR3aa: ASRSPSSYEQY
len: 14; v_gene: TRBV6-2/TRBV6-3; j_gene: TRBJ2-7; CDR3aa: ASSYPKVTHSYEQY
len: 15; v_gene: TRBV7-2; j_gene: TRBJ2-5; CDR3aa: ASRRGLAGGYQETQY
len: 13; v_gene: TRBV20-1; j_gene: TRBJ2-2; CDR3aa: SASPGRSGAGELF
len: 11; v_gene: TRBV12-3/TRBV12-4; j_gene: TRBJ1-2; CDR3aa: ASRLTGTYGYT
len: 12; v_gene: TRBV2; j_gene: TRBJ2-3; CDR3aa: ALRRQGGTDTQY
len: 11; v_gene: TRBV20-1; j_gene: TRBJ2-3; CDR3aa: SARTGGPDTQY
len: 16; v_gene: TRBV7-9; j_gene: TRBJ2-6; CDR3aa: ASRQTGGPPSGANVLT
len: 16; v_gene: TRBV9; j_gene: TRBJ2-3; CDR3aa: ASSSRIGLRGNTDTQY
len: 11; v_gene: TRBV5-5; j_gene: TRBJ2-4; CDR3aa: ASSSGGENIQY
len: 11; v_gene: TRBV11-3; j_gene: TRBJ2-1; CDR3aa: ASSLAVQNEQF
len: 13; v_gene: TRBV7-2; j_gene: TRBJ2-1; CDR3aa: ASSSQREGRNEQF
len: 14; v_gene: TRBV5-1; j_gene: TRBJ2-3; CDR3aa: ASSLGIAGGTDTQY
len: 13; v_gene: TRBV5-1; j_gene: TRBJ2-1; CDR3aa: ASSWSGPSYNEQF
len: 12; v_gene: TRBV6-6; j_gene: TRBJ2-5; CDR3aa: ASSYRGGQETQY
len: 13; v_gene: TRBV20-1; j_gene: TRBJ1-4; CDR3aa: SARVSRTGNEKLF
len: 12; v_gene: TRBV29-1; j_gene: TRBJ2-1; CDR3aa: SVVARLAVNEQF
len: 12; v_gene: TRBV7-2; j_gene: TRBJ2-7; CDR3aa: ASSQISYSYEQY
len: 13; v_gene: TRBV29-1; j_gene: TRBJ2-3; CDR3aa: SGAQGARGTDTQY
len: 13; v_gene: TRBV5-4; j_gene: TRBJ1-2; CDR3aa: ASSLDGRSDYGYT
len: 14; v_gene: TRBV18; j_gene: TRBJ1-1; CDR3aa: ASSPFMGQVLSEAF
len: 9; v_gene: TRBV30; j_gene: TRBJ2-7; CDR3aa: AWSFWDEQY
len: 13; v_gene: TRBV19; j_gene: TRBJ1-5; CDR3aa: ASSIDYSSNQPQH
len: 12; v_gene: TRBV20-1; j_gene: TRBJ2-3; CDR3aa: SASSGSTPDTQY
len: 20; v_gene: TRBV6-1; j_gene: TRBJ2-1; CDR3aa: ATYTRQSLAGGPEAPFNEQF
len: 12; v_gene: TRBV29-1; j_gene: TRBJ2-3; CDR3aa: SGAMGLSTDTQY
len: 11; v_gene: TRBV6-1; j_gene: TRBJ2-7; CDR3aa: ASTEPPGYEQY
len: 12; v_gene: TRBV12-3/TRBV12-4; j_gene: TRBJ1-4; CDR3aa: ASSPVTGAEKLF
len: 11; v_gene: TRBV5-8; j_gene: TRBJ1-1; CDR3aa: ASRPDRGKEAF
len: 16; v_gene: TRBV3-1; j_gene: TRBJ2-1; CDR3aa: ASSQDKYRDRRSRAQF
len: 10; v_gene: TRBV12-3/TRBV12-4; j_gene: TRBJ2-3; CDR3aa: ASSPRADTQY
len: 15; v_gene: TRBV2; j_gene: TRBJ1-1; CDR3aa: ASSGDGGGKMNTEAF
len: 10; v_gene: TRBV16; j_gene: TRBJ2-1; CDR3aa: ASSQGGDEQF
len: 13; v_gene: TRBV5-6; j_gene: TRBJ1-3; CDR3aa: ASHTPTASGNTIY
len: 12; v_gene: TRBV5-4; j_gene: TRBJ2-5; CDR3aa: ASSRGQLEETQY
len: 14; v_gene: TRBV6-2/TRBV6-3; j_gene: TRBJ2-1; CDR3aa: ASSYAGTSGRNEQF
len: 13; v_gene: TRBV28; j_gene: TRBJ1-2; CDR3aa: ASRPGGMDYYGYT
len: 13; v_gene: TRBV6-6; j_gene: TRBJ1-1; CDR3aa: ASSYYTGYNPEAF
len: 12; v_gene: TRBV20-1; j_gene: TRBJ2-1; CDR3aa: SASTPGSHNEQF
len: 12; v_gene: TRBV28; j_gene: TRBJ1-1; CDR3aa: ASSLAGGNTEAF
len: 13; v_gene: TRBV19; j_gene: TRBJ2-1; CDR3aa: ASTASGNDYNEQF
len: 11; v_gene: TRBV20-1; j_gene: TRBJ1-6; CDR3aa: SAISGINSPLH
len: 11; v_gene: TRBV30; j_gene: TRBJ1-1; CDR3aa: ASTSQGDTEAF
len: 12; v_gene: TRBV19; j_gene: TRBJ1-2; CDR3aa: ASSVGRLTYGYT
len: 12; v_gene: TRBV10-3; j_gene: TRBJ1-2; CDR3aa: AISESLEVRGYT
len: 12; v_gene: TRBV7-3; j_gene: TRBJ1-1; CDR3aa: ASSFGNSNTEAF
len: 14; v_gene: TRBV20-1; j_gene: TRBJ2-1; CDR3aa: SASVVAGTAYNEQF
len: 12; v_gene: TRBV7-8; j_gene: TRBJ2-7; CDR3aa: ASSIPTGTYEQY
len: 15; v_gene: TRBV6-1; j_gene: TRBJ2-1; CDR3aa: ASSLGLAGGPGDEQF
len: 13; v_gene: TRBV28; j_gene: TRBJ2-2; CDR3aa: ASSRTSANTGELF
len: 15; v_gene: TRBV14; j_gene: TRBJ2-1; CDR3aa: ASSPVGLAGGRYEQF
len: 15; v_gene: TRBV5-1; j_gene: TRBJ2-5; CDR3aa: ASSLERASGYVETQY
len: 11; v_gene: TRBV5-1; j_gene: TRBJ2-5; CDR3aa: ASSWDNQETQY